Here is one TCR beta chain with its context. Its specificity is not known. This sample is drawn from a study of immune evolution from preneoplasia to lung adenocarcinoma. This CDR3 has 15 amino acids. V gave up 4 bases and J gave up 7 bases, with 19 bases separating them. CDR1 SGHVS and CDR2 FQNEAQ come from the germline V gene. Study-level findings and limits: Normal lung had highest clonality; later lesions appeared denser, more diverse.

Produced via immunoSEQ multiplex PCR; TCRdb's table is partial and in-frame only. The sample records about 4,600 clones, more than 60% being singletons. This chain joins TRBV7-8 and TRBJ2-5, with D maybe TRBD1 (6 bases). Input material: FFPE minimally invasive lung adenocarcinoma tissue. The TCR originated in a person aged 60-79 years with lung adenocarcinoma. CDR3 nucleotide sequence: TGTGCCAGCAGCTCCCGTGTCGGGACACTGTCGACCCAGTACTTC. It encodes CASSSRVGTLSTQYF.